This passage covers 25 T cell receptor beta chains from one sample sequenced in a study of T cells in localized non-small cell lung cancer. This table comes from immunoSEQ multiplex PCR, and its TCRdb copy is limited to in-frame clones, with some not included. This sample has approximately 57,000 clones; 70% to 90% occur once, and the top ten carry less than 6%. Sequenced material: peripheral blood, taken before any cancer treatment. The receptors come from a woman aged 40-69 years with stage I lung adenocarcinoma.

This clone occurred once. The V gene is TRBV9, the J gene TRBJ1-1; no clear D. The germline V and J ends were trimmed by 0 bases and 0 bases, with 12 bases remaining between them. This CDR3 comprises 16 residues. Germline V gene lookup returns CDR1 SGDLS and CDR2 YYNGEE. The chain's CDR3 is CASSVAPSGLNTEAFF. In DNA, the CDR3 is TGTGCCAGCAGCGTAGCCCCCTCAGGATTGAACACTGAAGCTTTCTTT. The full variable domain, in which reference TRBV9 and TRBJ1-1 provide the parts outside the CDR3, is DSGVTQTPKHLITATGQRVTLRCSPRSGDLSVYWYQQSLDQGLQFLIQYYNGEERAKGNILERFSAQQFPDLHSELNLSSLELGDSALYFCASSVAPSGLNTEAFFGQGTRLTVV.

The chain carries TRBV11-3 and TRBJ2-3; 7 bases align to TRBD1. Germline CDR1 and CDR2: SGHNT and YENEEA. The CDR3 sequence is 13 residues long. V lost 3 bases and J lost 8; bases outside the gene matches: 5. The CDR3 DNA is TGTGCCAGCAGCTTTACAGGGGCGGGTACGCAGTATTTT. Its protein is CASSFTGAGTQYF.

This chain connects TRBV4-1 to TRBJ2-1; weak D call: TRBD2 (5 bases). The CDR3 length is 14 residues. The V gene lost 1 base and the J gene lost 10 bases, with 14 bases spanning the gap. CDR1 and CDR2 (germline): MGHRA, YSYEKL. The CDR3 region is CASSQVEGSKEQFF. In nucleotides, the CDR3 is TGCGCCAGCAGCCAAGTTGAGGGCAGTAAGGAGCAGTTCTTC.

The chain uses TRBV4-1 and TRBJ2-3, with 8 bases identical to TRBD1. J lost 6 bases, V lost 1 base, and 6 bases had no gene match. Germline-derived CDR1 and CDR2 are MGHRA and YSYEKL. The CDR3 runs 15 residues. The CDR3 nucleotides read TGCGCCAGCAGCCAAGTCGACAGGGGAAGCGATACGCAGTATTTT. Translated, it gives CASSQVDRGSDTQYF.

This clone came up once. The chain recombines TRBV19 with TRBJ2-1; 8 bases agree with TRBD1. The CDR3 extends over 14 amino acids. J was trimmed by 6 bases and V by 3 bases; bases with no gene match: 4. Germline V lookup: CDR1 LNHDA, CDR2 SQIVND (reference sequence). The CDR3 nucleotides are TGTGCCAGTAGTATGACAGGGGCTCGCAATGAGCAGTTCTTC. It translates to CASSMTGARNEQFF. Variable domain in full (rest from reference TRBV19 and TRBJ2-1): DGGITQSPKYLFRKEGQNVTLSCEQNLNHDAMYWYRQDPGQGLRLIYYSQIVNDFQKGDIAEGYSVSREKKESFPLTVTSAQKNPTAFYLCASSMTGARNEQFFGPGTRLTVL.

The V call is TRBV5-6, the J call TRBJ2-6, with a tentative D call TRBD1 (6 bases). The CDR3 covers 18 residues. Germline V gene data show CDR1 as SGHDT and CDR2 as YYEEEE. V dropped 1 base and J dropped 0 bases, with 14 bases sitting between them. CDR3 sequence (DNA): TGTGCCAGCAGCTTGTCAAGGACAGCCCGCTCTGGGGCCAACGTCCTGACTTTC. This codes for CASSLSRTARSGANVLTF. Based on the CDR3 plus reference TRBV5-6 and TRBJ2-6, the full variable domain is DAGVTQSPTHLIKTRGQQVTLRCSPKSGHDTVSWYQQALGQGPQFIFQYYEEEERQRGNFPDRFSGHQFPNYSSELNVNALLLGDSALYLCASSLSRTARSGANVLTFGAGSRLTVL.

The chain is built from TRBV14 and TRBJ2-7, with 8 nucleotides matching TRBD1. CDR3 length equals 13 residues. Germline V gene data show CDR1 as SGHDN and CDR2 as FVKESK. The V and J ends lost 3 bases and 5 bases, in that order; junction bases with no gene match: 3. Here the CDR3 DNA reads TGTGCCAGCAGCCATCGGACAGGGAACGAGCAGTACTTC. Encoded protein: CASSHRTGNEQYF.

The CDR3 region has the DNA TGTGCCAGCAGGAAACAGGGCAGCTCTGGAAACACCATATATTTT. It yields the protein CASRKQGSSGNTIYF. The genes are TRBV6-5 and TRBJ1-3; D is perhaps TRBD1 (6 bases). This CDR3 comprises 15 residues. Germline values: CDR1 MNHEY, CDR2 SVGAGI. V lost 6 bases, J lost 0 bases, and 12 bases lay in between.

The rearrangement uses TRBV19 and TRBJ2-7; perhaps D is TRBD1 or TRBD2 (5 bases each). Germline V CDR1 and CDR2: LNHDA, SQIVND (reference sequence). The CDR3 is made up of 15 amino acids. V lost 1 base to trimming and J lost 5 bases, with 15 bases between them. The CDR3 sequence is CASSIAGARKNEQYF. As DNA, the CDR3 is TGTGCCAGTAGTATAGCCGGGGCCAGGAAGAACGAGCAGTACTTC.

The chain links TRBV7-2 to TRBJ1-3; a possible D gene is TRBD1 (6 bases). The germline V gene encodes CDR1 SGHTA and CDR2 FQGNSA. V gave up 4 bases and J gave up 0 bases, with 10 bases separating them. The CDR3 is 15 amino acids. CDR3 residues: CASSSQTGSGNTIYF. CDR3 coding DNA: TGTGCCAGCAGCTCCCAGACAGGCTCTGGAAACACCATATATTTT.

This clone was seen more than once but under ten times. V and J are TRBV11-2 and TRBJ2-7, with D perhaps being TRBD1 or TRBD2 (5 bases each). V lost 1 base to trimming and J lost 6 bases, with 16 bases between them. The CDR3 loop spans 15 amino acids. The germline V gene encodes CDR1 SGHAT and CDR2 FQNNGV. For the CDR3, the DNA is TGTGCCAGCAGCTTAGGGAGTGGGGGAGAAAGCGAGCAGTACTTC. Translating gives CASSLGSGGESEQYF.

CDR3 in DNA: TGTGCCAGCACCCCAGGGGGAGGTAATTCACCCCTCCACTTT. Residues: CASTPGGGNSPLHF. The chain is built from TRBV2 and TRBJ1-6; 7 nucleotides line up with TRBD1. Germline V lookup: CDR1 SNHLY, CDR2 FYNNEI. J was trimmed by 6 bases and V by 7 bases; bases with no gene match: 6. This CDR3 spans 14 amino acids. The full variable domain, completed using reference TRBV2 and TRBJ1-6, is EPEVTQTPSHQVTQMGQEVILRCVPISNHLYFYWYRQILGQKVEFLVSFYNNEISEKSEIFDDQFSVERPDGSNFTLKIRSTKLEDSAMYFCASTPGGGNSPLHFGNGTRLTVT.

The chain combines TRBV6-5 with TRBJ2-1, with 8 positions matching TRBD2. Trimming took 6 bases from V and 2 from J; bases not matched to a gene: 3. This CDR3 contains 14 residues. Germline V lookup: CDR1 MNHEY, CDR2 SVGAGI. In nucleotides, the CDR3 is TGTGCCAGCAGCGGGGGGGCAACCTACAATGAGCAGTTCTTC. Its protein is CASSGGATYNEQFF.

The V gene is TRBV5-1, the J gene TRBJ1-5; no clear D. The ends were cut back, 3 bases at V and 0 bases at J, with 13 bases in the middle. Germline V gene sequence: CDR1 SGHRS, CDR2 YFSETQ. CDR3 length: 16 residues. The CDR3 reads CASSSPGYHSNQPQHF. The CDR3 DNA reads TGCGCCAGCAGCTCACCGGGATACCATAGCAATCAGCCCCAGCATTTT.

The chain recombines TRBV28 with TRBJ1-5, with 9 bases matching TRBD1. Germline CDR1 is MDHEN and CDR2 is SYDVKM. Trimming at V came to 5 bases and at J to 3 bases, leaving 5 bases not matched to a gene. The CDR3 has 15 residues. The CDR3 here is CASSRTGGVNQPQHF. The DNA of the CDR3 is TGTGCCAGCAGTCGCACAGGGGGCGTCAATCAGCCCCAGCATTTT.

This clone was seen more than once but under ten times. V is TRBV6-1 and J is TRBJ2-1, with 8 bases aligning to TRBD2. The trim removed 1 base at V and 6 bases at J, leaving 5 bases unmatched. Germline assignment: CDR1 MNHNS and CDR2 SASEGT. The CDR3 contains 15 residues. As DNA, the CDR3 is TGTGCCAGCAGTGAAGAAGCTAGCGGGCCCAATGAGCAGTTCTTC. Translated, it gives CASSEEASGPNEQFF.

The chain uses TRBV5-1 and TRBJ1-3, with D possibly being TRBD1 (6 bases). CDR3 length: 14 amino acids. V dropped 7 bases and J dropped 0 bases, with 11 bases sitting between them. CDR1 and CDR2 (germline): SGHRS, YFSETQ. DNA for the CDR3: TGCGCCAGCGGACAGAGCAGCTCTGGAAACACCATATATTTT. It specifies CASGQSSSGNTIYF.

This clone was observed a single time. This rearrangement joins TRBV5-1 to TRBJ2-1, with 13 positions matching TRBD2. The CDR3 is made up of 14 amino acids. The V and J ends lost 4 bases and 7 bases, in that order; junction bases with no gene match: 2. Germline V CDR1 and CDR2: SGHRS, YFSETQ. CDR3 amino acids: CASSTGLAGNEQFF. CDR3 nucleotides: TGCGCCAGCAGCACGGGACTAGCGGGGAATGAGCAGTTCTTC. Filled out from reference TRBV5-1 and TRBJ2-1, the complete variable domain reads KAGVTQTPRYLIKTRGQQVTLSCSPISGHRSVSWYQQTPGQGLQFLFEYFSETQRNKGNFPGRFSGRQFSNSRSEMNVSTLELGDSALYLCASSTGLAGNEQFFGPGTRLTVL.

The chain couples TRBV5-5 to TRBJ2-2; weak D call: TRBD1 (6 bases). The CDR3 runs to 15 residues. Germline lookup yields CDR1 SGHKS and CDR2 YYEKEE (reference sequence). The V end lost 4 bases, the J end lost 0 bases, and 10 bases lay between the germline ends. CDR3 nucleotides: TGTGCCAGCAGCCGACAGGTCGCGAACACCGGGGAGCTGTTTTTT. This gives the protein CASSRQVANTGELFF.

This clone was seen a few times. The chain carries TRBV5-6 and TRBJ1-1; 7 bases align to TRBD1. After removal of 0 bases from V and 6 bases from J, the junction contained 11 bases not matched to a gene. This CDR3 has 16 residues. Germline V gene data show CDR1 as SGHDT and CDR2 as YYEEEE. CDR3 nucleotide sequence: TGTGCCAGCAGCTTGGGGAGACAGGGCTACGTGGCTGAAGCTTTCTTT. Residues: CASSLGRQGYVAEAFF.

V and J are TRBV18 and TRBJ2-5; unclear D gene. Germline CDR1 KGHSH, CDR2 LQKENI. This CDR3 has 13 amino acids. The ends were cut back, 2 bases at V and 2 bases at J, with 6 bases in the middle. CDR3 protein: CASSPNLQETQYF. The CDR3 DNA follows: TGTGCCAGCTCACCAAATCTACAAGAGACCCAGTACTTC.

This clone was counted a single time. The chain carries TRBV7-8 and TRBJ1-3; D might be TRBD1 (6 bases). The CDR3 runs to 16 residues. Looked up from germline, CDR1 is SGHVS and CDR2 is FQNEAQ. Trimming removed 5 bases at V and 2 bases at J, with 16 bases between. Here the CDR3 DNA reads TGTGCCAGCAGCCGCCTAGAGGGGGGCACTGGAAACACCATATATTTT. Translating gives CASSRLEGGTGNTIYF.

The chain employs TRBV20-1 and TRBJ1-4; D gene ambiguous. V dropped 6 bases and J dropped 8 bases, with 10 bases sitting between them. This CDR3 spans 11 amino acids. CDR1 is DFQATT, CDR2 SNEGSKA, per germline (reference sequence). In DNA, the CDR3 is TGCAGTGCCGGACGGGAGGAAAAACTGTTTTTT. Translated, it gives CSAGREEKLFF.

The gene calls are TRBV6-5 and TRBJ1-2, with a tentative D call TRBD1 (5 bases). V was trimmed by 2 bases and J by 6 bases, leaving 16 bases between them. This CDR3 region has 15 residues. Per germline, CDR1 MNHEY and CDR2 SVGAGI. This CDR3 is CASSYLSGAGDGYTF. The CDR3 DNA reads TGTGCCAGCAGTTACCTCTCCGGGGCGGGAGATGGCTACACCTTC.

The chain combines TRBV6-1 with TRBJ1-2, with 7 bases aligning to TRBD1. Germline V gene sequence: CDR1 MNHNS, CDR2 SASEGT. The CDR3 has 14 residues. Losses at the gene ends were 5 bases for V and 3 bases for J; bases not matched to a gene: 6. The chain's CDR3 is CASSSTGPDYGYTF. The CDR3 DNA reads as TGTGCCAGCAGTTCGACAGGGCCGGACTATGGCTACACCTTC.